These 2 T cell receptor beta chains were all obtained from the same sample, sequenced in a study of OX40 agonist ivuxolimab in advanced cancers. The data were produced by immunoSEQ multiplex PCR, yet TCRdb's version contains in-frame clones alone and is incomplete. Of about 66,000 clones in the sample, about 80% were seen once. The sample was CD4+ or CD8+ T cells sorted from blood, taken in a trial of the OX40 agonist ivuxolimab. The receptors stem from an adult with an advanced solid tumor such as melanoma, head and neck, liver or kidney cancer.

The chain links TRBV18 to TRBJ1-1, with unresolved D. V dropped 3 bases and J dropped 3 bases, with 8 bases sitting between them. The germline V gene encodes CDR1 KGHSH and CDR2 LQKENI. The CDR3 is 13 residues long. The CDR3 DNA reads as TGTGCCAGCTCACCCAGCCAGTACACTGAAGCTTTCTTT. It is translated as CASSPSQYTEAFF.

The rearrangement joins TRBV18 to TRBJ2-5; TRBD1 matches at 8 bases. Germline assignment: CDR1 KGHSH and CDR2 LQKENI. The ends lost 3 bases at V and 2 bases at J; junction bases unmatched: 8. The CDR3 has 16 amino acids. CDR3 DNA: TGTGCCAGCTCACCCAGCAGGGACAGGCCACAAGAGACCCAGTACTTC. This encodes CASSPSRDRPQETQYF.